This TCR beta chain comes out of a study of cytomegalovirus exposure and HLA in healthy donors. Study-level background: An earlier analysis identified more than 90 million unique TCR beta sequences in 170 million or so T cells.

Germline V gene sequence: CDR1 MNHEY, CDR2 SMNVEV (reference sequence). Trimming stripped 7 bases from V and 4 bases from J, with 8 bases between. The CDR3 length is 12 residues. PCR used 60 Vbeta primers and 13 Jbeta primers. Sequencing used immunoSEQ multiplex PCR; TCRdb keeps in-frame clones, though not all of them. The sample lists 99,000 or so clones, roughly 12% occurring once. Each donor was healthy, and each was a bone marrow donor. Sample: PBMCs. The source of this sequence is a man aged 35 to 55 in good health and CMV-seropositive. This chain links TRBV27 with TRBJ2-1, with D uncertain. The CDR3 nucleotides are TGTGCCAGCACTAACAGTTACAATGAGCAGTTCTTC. Translation: CASTNSYNEQFF.